These T cell receptor beta chains were read from a single sample in a study of blood T cells in healthy people across ages. TCRdb analysed the 5' RACE reads with MiXCR anew, one entry per CDR3 protein. The data hold about 1.6 million distinct CDR3 sequences, with 30% to 40% observed a single time. Sequences were obtained from blood. These TCRs come from a young woman in good health. Each CDR3 is given with its conserved first and last residue. Fields, in order: J gene, V gene, clone size, D gene, CDR3 protein, CDR3 DNA. D genes are given only for firm matches. Part of the rows lack a size; the others show once, few, many or a class for expanded clones.

>TRBJ1-4|TRBV12-3/TRBV12-4|-|-
CATRVGSSNEKLFF
TGTGCCACCAGAGTAGGGAGCTCTAATGAAAAACTGTTTTTT
>TRBJ2-1|TRBV20-1|-|-
CSARGSPGGYNEQFF
TGCAGTGCTAGAGGGAGTCCTGGCGGGTACAATGAGCAGTTCTTC
>TRBJ2-1|TRBV9|-|-
CASSVRTERAEQFF
TGTGCCAGCAGCGTCAGAACAGAACGAGCGGAGCAGTTCTTC
>TRBJ2-7|TRBV6-5|many|-
CASSYSPESYEQYF
TGTGCCAGCAGTTACTCCCCAGAATCCTACGAGCAGTACTTC
>TRBJ1-1|TRBV10-3|-|-
CAISESRGIEAFF
TGTGCCATCAGTGAGTCGCGGGGAATCGAAGCTTTCTTT
>TRBJ2-7|TRBV2|few|TRBD2
CASRRLAGDSYEQYF
TGTGCCAGCAGGCGACTAGCGGGAGACTCCTACGAGCAGTACTTC
>TRBJ2-7|TRBV12-3/TRBV12-4|-|-
CASSRLKTRYEQYF
TGTGCCAGCAGTCGACTGAAAACTAGGTACGAGCAGTACTTC
>TRBJ2-7|TRBV9|few|TRBD2
CASSFAGLAVYNEQYF
TGTGCCAGCAGCTTTGCGGGACTAGCGGTTTACAATGAGCAGTACTTC
>TRBJ2-3|TRBV7-9|-|-
CASSSTRNGDTQYF
TGTGCCAGCAGCTCAACTCGAAACGGAGATACGCAGTATTTT
>TRBJ2-1|TRBV28|-|-
CASSLWTEGPKSSYNEQFF
TGTGCCAGCAGTTTATGGACGGAGGGTCCCAAAAGCTCCTACAATGAGCAGTTCTTC
>TRBJ2-3|TRBV5-4|-|-
CASSRKDTQYF
TGTGCCAGCAGCCGGAAGGATACGCAGTATTTT
>TRBJ2-3|TRBV7-8|few|-
CASSLALVGQTAVVTQYF
TGTGCCAGCAGCTTAGCGCTTGTAGGGCAAACGGCGGTAGTTACGCAGTATTTT
>TRBJ2-1|TRBV20-1|-|-
CSARGGSDSYNEQFF
TGCAGTGCTAGAGGAGGGAGTGACTCCTACAATGAGCAGTTCTTC
>TRBJ2-5|TRBV20-1|-|TRBD2
CSAKGLAEGQETQYF
TGCAGTGCTAAAGGACTAGCGGAGGGCCAAGAGACCCAGTACTTC
>TRBJ2-7|TRBV20-1|-|-
CSARGPGIPYEQYF
TGCAGTGCTAGAGGCCCCGGGATCCCCTACGAGCAGTACTTC
>TRBJ1-1|TRBV18|-|-
CASSPGTQEDEAFF
TGTGCCAGCTCACCTGGGACACAAGAAGATGAAGCTTTCTTT
>TRBJ2-7|TRBV4-1|few|TRBD1
CASSLGQGAMMEQYF
TGCGCCAGCAGCCTCGGACAGGGGGCGATGATGGAGCAGTACTTC
>TRBJ2-5|TRBV24-1|-|TRBD1
CATRNRGQETQYF
TGTGCCACCAGAAACAGGGGTCAAGAGACCCAGTACTTC
>TRBJ2-7|TRBV28|many|-
CASSFYSRQALREQYF
TGTGCCAGCAGTTTTTACTCCAGACAGGCCTTACGGGAGCAGTACTTC
>TRBJ1-2|TRBV29-1|once|TRBD1
CSVAVGQDYGYTF
TGCAGCGTTGCCGTGGGACAGGACTATGGCTACACCTTC
>TRBJ2-3|TRBV20-1|few|-
CSARRADTDTQYF
TGCAGTGCTAGGCGAGCGGACACAGATACGCAGTATTTT
>TRBJ2-7|TRBV20-1|-|-
CSARDLGANEQYF
TGCAGTGCTAGAGATCTGGGGGCGAATGAGCAGTACTTC
>TRBJ1-2|TRBV19|-|-
CASSTGNNYGYTF
TGTGCCAGTAGTACCGGAAACAACTATGGCTACACCTTC
>TRBJ2-1|TRBV9|-|TRBD1
CASSVASGTGGKNEQFF
TGTGCCAGCAGCGTAGCTTCCGGGACAGGGGGTAAAAATGAGCAGTTCTTC
>TRBJ1-1|TRBV12-3/TRBV12-4|-|-
CASRYRDTEAFF
TGTGCCAGCAGGTACAGGGATACTGAAGCTTTCTTT
>TRBJ2-7|TRBV28|-|-
CASSSPGTSNEQYF
TGTGCCAGCAGTTCTCCCGGGACATCAAACGAGCAGTACTTC
>TRBJ2-5|TRBV28|-|-
CASSLERAEGMEETQYF
TGTGCCAGCAGTTTAGAACGAGCGGAGGGGATGGAAGAGACCCAGTACTTC
>TRBJ2-3|TRBV28|many|-
CASSAPYTDTQYF
TGTGCCAGCAGCGCCCCTTACACAGATACGCAGTATTTT
>TRBJ1-1|TRBV18|-|TRBD1
CASSLVQGAGTEAFF
TGTGCCAGCTCACTTGTACAGGGGGCTGGCACTGAAGCTTTCTTT
>TRBJ1-2|TRBV7-2|-|-
CASSLGVQRAGGYTF
TGTGCCAGCAGCTTAGGGGTTCAGAGAGCAGGAGGCTACACCTTC
>TRBJ1-2|TRBV6-1|many|TRBD1
CATVPPGQGALGYTF
TGTGCCACCGTTCCCCCGGGACAGGGGGCGTTGGGCTACACCTTC
>TRBJ2-2|TRBV10-1|many|-
CASSRDLGNTGELFF
TGCGCCAGCAGTAGGGACCTCGGGAACACCGGGGAGCTGTTTTTT
>TRBJ2-3|TRBV2|few|-
CASTKSGTAKSSTDTQYF
TGTGCCAGCACAAAGTCCGGGACCGCAAAATCTAGCACAGATACGCAGTATTTT
>TRBJ2-1|TRBV6-1|few|-
CASRVPGPRHNEQFF
TGTGCCAGCAGAGTTCCGGGACCGCGACACAATGAGCAGTTCTTC
>TRBJ2-3|TRBV20-1|-|TRBD2
CSAANRRGAADTQYF
TGCAGTGCTGCGAATCGGCGGGGGGCGGCAGATACGCAGTATTTT
>TRBJ1-2|TRBV7-2|few|TRBD1
CASSPGGQLIYGYTF
TGTGCCAGTTCACCCGGGGGACAGCTGATCTATGGCTACACCTTC
>TRBJ2-7|TRBV20-1|few|-
CSARLGTEQYF
TGCAGTGCTAGGCTAGGTACCGAGCAGTACTTC
>TRBJ1-1|TRBV20-1|-|-
CSARRAANTEAFF
TGCAGTGCTAGACGGGCGGCTAACACTGAAGCTTTCTTT